This TCR beta chain was observed in a study of response to subunit inactivated influenza vaccine (dated by TCRdb to the late 2010s). About the study as a whole: To follow how T cells responded to a trivalent subunit inactivated influenza vaccine, the researchers relied on deep quantitative profiling of the T cell receptor repertoire.

Taken from cysteine to phenylalanine, the CDR3 has 15 residues. Kept here is only the CDR3 DNA, which spans 45 bases and is read in frame from base 1. Trimming takes 6 bases off V and 5 bases off J; junction bases not matched to a gene: 13. Per the germline V gene, MDHEN is the CDR1 and SYDVKM is the CDR2. This clonotype was detected only a few times. Its antigen is unknown. Within one base of it there is no much larger clone, and no base qualities were kept. The library was produced with RT-PCR. The instrument given in TCRdb is Illumina HiSeq 2500. Using fastp trimming at Q25 and MiXCR clonotype assembly, TCRdb reanalyzed the public sequencing data and kept in-frame beta chains. Each CDR3 protein gets just one entry, which takes the most common genes and DNA from the rows behind it. This sample is represented by 600,000 to 850,000 distinct CDR3 sequences; around 13% of them were singletons. Clones ranked in the top ten supply 6% to 9.5% of the sample.

On the study overall, not on this receptor specifically: The authors suggested that each seasonal influenza vaccination may recruit only a limited number of new T cells.

The clonotype comes from a man aged 45 to 65 who received an inactivated influenza vaccine. Donor details come from another sample of the same person, matched by shared clones. The specimen was PBMCs from blood, collected roughly 2 weeks before vaccination. The chain is made from TRBV28 and TRBJ2-7; 7 nucleotides in the junction match TRBD2. The CDR3 corresponds to CASRSLAVVWDEQYF. The nucleotides read TGTGCCAGCAGATCCCTAGCGGTTGTCTGGGACGAGCAGTACTTC.